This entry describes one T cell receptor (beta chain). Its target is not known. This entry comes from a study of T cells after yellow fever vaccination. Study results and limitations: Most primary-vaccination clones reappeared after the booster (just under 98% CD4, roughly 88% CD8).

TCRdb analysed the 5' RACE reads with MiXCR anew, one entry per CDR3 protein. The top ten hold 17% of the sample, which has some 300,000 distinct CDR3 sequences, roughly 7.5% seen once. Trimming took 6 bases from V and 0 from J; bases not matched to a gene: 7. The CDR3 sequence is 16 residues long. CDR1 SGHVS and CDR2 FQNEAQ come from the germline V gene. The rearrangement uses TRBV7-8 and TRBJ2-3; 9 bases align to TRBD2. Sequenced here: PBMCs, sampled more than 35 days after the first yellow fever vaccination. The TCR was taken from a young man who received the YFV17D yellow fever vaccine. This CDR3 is CASSPMLAGSTDTQYF. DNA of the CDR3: TGTGCCAGCAGTCCAATGCTAGCGGGGAGCACAGATACGCAGTATTTT.